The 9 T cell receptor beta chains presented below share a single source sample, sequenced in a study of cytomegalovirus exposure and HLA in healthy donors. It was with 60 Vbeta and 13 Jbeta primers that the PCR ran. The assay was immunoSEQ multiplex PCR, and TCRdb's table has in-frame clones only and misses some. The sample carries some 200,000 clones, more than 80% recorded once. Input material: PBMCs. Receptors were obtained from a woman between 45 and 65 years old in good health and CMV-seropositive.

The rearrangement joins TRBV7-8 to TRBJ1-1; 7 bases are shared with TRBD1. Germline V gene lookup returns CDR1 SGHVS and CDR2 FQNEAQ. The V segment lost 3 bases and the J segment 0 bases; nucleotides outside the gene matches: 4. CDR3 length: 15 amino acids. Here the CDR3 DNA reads TGTGCCAGCAGCTTGCAGGGACAGTTGAACACTGAAGCTTTCTTT. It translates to CASSLQGQLNTEAFF.

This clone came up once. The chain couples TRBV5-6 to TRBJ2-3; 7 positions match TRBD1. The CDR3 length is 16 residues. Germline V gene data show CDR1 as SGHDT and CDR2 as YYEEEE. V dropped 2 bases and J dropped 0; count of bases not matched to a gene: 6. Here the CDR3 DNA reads TGTGCCAGCAGCTTAGTAACAGGGGAGAGCACAGATACGCAGTATTTT. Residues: CASSLVTGESTDTQYF.

The CDR3 DNA is TGCGCCAGCAGCCCTGAGGTTCATGAGACCCAGTACTTC. Amino acid sequence: CASSPEVHETQYF. The chain links TRBV5-1 to TRBJ2-5, with unresolved D. The CDR3 consists of 13 residues. In germline, CDR1 is SGHRS, CDR2 YFSETQ. Trimming cost V 4 bases and J 5 bases, with 12 bases left between them. Combining the CDR3 with reference TRBV5-1 and TRBJ2-5 gives the whole variable domain KAGVTQTPRYLIKTRGQQVTLSCSPISGHRSVSWYQQTPGQGLQFLFEYFSETQRNKGNFPGRFSGRQFSNSRSEMNVSTLELGDSALYLCASSPEVHETQYFGPGTRLLVL.

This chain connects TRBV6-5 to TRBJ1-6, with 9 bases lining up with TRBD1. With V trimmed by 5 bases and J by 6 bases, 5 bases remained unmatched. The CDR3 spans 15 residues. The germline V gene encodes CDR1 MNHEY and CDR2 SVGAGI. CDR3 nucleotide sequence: TGTGCCAGCAGTGCCGGGACAGGGTCTAATTCACCCCTCCACTTT. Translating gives CASSAGTGSNSPLHF.

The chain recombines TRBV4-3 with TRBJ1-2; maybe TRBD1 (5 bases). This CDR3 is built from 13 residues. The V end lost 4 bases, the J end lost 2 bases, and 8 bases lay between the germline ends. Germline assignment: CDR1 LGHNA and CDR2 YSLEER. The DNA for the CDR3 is TGCGCCAGCAGCCCGACAGAAAACTATGGCTACACCTTC. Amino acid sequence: CASSPTENYGYTF.

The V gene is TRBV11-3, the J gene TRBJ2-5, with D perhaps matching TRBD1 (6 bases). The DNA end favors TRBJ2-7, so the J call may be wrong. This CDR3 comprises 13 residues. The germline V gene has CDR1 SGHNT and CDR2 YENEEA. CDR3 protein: CASSPGTFSEQYF. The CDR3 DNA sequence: TGTGCCAGCAGCCCAGGGACATTCAGCGAGCAGTACTTC.

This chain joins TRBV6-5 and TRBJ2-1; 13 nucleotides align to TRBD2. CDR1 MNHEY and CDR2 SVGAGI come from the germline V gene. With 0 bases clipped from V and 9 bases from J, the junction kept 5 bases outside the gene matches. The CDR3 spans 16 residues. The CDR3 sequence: CASSYSTSGGLGEQFF. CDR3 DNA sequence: TGTGCCAGCAGTTACTCGACTAGCGGGGGGCTCGGTGAGCAGTTCTTC.

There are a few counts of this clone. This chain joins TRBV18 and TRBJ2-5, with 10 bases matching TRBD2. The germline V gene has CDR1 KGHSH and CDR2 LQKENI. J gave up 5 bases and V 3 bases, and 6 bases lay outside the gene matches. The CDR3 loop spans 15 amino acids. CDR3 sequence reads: CASSPPSGGRETQYF. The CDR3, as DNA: TGTGCCAGCTCACCCCCTAGCGGGGGTCGGGAGACCCAGTACTTC.

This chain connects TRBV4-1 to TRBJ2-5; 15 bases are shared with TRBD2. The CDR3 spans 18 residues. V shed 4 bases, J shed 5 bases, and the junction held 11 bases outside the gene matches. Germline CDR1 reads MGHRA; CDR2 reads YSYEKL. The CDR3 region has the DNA TGCGCCAGCAGCCCGTCGGGGACTAGCGGGGGGAACCTCGAGACCCAGTACTTC. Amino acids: CASSPSGTSGGNLETQYF.